This TCR beta chain was sequenced in a study of identical twins. Points on this clonotype: Its specificity is unknown.

Trimming cost V 1 base and J 0 bases, with 7 bases left between them. Germline CDR1 and CDR2: SGHTA and FQGNSA. The CDR3 has 15 amino acids. TCRdb analysed the 5' RACE reads with MiXCR anew, one entry per CDR3 protein. This table has about 1.7 million distinct CDR3 sequences, about 32% appearing once. Study-level findings and limits: Within cord blood, abundant beta clonotypes carried fewer insertions, but memory repertoires showed no such trend.

The TCR sequence derives from a newborn girl in good health. This chain links TRBV7-2 with TRBJ2-1; no clear D gene. The sequenced sample was cord blood. The CDR3 nucleotides are TGTGCCAGCAGCTTAGGAAGTCTCTCCTACAATGAGCAGTTCTTC. Its protein is CASSLGSLSYNEQFF.